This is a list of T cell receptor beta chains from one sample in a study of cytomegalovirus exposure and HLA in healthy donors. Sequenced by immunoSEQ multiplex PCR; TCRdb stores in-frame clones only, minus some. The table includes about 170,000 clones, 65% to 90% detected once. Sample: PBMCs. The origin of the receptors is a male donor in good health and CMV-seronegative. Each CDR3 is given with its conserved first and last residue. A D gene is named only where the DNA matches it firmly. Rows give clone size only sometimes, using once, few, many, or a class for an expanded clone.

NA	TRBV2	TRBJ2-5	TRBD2	TGTGCCAGCAGCCCCACTAGCGGGGGGGGAGAGACCCAGTACTTC	CASSPTSGGGETQYF
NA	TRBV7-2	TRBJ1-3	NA	TGTGCCAGCAGCTTAGTGGGAGGATCGTCTGGAAACACCATATATTTT	CASSLVGGSSGNTIYF
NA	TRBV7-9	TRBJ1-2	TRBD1	TGTGCCAGCAGCTTGTCACCGGGACAGGGATCTAACTATGGCTACACCTTC	CASSLSPGQGSNYGYTF
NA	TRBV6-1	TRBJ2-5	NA	TGTGCCATTGGACTGGGGTTTGGGGAAGAGACCCAGTACTTC	CAIGLGFGEETQYF
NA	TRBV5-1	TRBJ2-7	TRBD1	TGCGCCAGCAGCTTGACAGGGGGCCTCTACGAGCAGTACTTC	CASSLTGGLYEQYF
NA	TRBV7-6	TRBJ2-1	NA	TGTGCCAGCAGCGCGGGGACGTTGTATGAGCAGTTCTTC	CASSAGTLYEQFF
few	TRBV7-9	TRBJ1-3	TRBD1	TGTGCCAGCAGCTTGGAACAGGGGCGGAACACCATATATTTT	CASSLEQGRNTIYF
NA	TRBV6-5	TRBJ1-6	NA	TGTGCCAGCAGTTACGGAGGCGCTCTCCACTTT	CASSYGGALHF
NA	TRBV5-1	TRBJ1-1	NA	TGCGCCAGCAGCTTACAGGATTTAGACACTGAAGCTTTCTTT	CASSLQDLDTEAFF
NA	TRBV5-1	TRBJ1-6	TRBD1	TGCGCCAGCAGCTTGGGGTCCTTGGGGACAGGGGGCAATTCACCCCTCCACTTT	CASSLGSLGTGGNSPLHF
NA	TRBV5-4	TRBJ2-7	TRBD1	TGTGCCAGCAGCCCCAGGGACAGCGCGTACGAGCAGTACTTC	CASSPRDSAYEQYF
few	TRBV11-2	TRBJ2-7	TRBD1	TGTGCCAGCAGCAACCGGGACAGGCGACCCGAGCAGTACTTC	CASSNRDRRPEQYF
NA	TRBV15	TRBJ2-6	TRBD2	TGTGCCACCGGGGGAGGGCAGCCTTCTGGGGCCAACGTCCTGACTTTC	CATGGGQPSGANVLTF
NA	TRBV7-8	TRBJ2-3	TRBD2	TGTGCCAGCAGCTTAAGACTAGCGGGGCACACAGATACGCAGTATTTT	CASSLRLAGHTDTQYF
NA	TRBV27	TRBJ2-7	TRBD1	TGTGCCAGCAGTTTATCGCGCAGGGGGAATCGCGAGCAGTACTTC	CASSLSRRGNREQYF
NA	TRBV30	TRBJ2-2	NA	TGTGCCTGGAGTGTACTAGGAGCCAACACCGGGGAGCTGTTTTTT	CAWSVLGANTGELFF
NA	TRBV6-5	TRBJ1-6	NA	TGTGCCAGCAGTTATGATAGTCGGAATTCACCCCTCCACTTT	CASSYDSRNSPLHF
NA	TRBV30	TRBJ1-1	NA	TGTGCCTGGAGTCGCAGGAACACTGAAGCTTTCTTT	CAWSRRNTEAFF
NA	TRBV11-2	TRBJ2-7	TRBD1	TGTGCCAGCAGCCCAAAGCGGGACAGGGGATCCTACGAGCAGTACTTC	CASSPKRDRGSYEQYF
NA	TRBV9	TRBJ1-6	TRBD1	TGTGCCAGCAGCTTTACAACAGGGGGCGATGGAAGTTCACCCCTCCACTTT	CASSFTTGGDGSSPLHF
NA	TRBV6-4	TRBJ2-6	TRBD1	TGTGCCAGCAAGAGGACAGGGGAAATCGTCCTGACTTTC	CASKRTGEIVLTF
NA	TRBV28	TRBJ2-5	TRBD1	TGTGCCAGCACCCAGGGCGGGACAGGGGTCGATTTAGAGACCCAGTACTTC	CASTQGGTGVDLETQYF
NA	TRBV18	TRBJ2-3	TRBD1	TGTGCCAGCTCACCAGGGACAGGGGTCACAGATACGCAGTATTTT	CASSPGTGVTDTQYF
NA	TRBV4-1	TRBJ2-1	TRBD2	TGCGCCAGCAGCCAAGATCACGCTAGCGGGTCCTACAATGAGCAGTTCTTC	CASSQDHASGSYNEQFF
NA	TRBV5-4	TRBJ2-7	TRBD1	TGTGCCAGCAGCCAGGGACAGGGGCTTACCTACGAGCAGTACTTC	CASSQGQGLTYEQYF
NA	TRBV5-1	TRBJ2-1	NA	TGCGCCAGCAGCTTGCGAGTAAGCTCCTACAATGAGCAGTTCTTC	CASSLRVSSYNEQFF
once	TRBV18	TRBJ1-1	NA	TGTGCCAGCTCACCACCCACTGGGGCTGACACTGAAGCTTTCTTT	CASSPPTGADTEAFF
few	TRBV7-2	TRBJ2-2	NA	TGTGCCAGCAGCTTAGGACAGAACACCGGGGAGCTGTTTTTT	CASSLGQNTGELFF
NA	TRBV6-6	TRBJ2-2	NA	TGTGCCAGCAGTTACTCAGGGGGTGACACCGGGGAGCTGTTTTTT	CASSYSGGDTGELFF
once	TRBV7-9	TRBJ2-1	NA	TGTGCCAGCAGCTTAGGTCCGGGAAATGAGCAGTTCTTC	CASSLGPGNEQFF
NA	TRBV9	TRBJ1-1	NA	TGTGCCAGCAGCGTAGCCGGGAGTAGTAAAGCTTTCTTT	CASSVAGSSKAFF
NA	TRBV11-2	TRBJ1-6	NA	TGTGCCAGCAGCTCTGGGAGTTCAGTGCCCCTCCACTTT	CASSSGSSVPLHF
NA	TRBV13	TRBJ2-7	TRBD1	TGTGCCAGCAGCTTAGGGACAGGGTCAAATTACGAGCAGTACTTC	CASSLGTGSNYEQYF
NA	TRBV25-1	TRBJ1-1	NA	TGTGCCAGCAGTGAATATAATTTGGCGGGGGGGATGAACACTGAAGCTTTCTTT	CASSEYNLAGGMNTEAFF
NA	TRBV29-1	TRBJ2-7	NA	TGCAGCGTTTTCCGCACCGCGGGGGAGCAGTACTTC	CSVFRTAGEQYF
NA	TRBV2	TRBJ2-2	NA	TGTGCCAGCAGTGAAGGGGGGCAGAACACCGGGGAGCTGTTTTTT	CASSEGGQNTGELFF
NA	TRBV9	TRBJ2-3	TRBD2	TGTGCCAGCAGCGGTAGAGCGGGGCAAACGATACTCACAGATACGCAGTATTTT	CASSGRAGQTILTDTQYF
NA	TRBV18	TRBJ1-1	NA	TGTGCCAGCTCACCCGTTTCATGGAGGGAGGGCACTGAAGCTTTCTTT	CASSPVSWREGTEAFF
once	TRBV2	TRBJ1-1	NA	TGTGCCAGCGGGAGAGAACACCTGAACACTGAAGCTTTCTTT	CASGREHLNTEAFF
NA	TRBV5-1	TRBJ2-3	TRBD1	TGCGCCAGCAGCGGAGGACAGGGGGCGACAGATACGCAGTATTTT	CASSGGQGATDTQYF
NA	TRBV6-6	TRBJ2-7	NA	TGTGCCAGCAGGCAAAGGCCGGGGTACACCTACGAGCAGTACTTC	CASRQRPGYTYEQYF
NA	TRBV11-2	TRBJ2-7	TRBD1	TGTGCCAGCAGCTCTCGACAGGGCAGGGACGAGCAGTACTTC	CASSSRQGRDEQYF
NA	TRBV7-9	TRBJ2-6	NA	TGTGCCAGCAGCTTCGATCCAGGGGACTCTGGGGCCAACGTCCTGACTTTC	CASSFDPGDSGANVLTF
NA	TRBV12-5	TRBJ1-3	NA	TGTGCTAGTGGTTTGGACGGCTCTGGAAACACCATATATTTT	CASGLDGSGNTIYF
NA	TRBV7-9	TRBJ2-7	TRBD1	TGTTCCAGCAGCCCCCGGGGTTTAGGACAGGGTCACGAGCAGTACTTC	CSSSPRGLGQGHEQYF
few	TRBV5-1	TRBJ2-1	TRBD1	TGCGCCAGCAGCTTAAACCGACAGGGTAGGGATGAGCAGTTCTTC	CASSLNRQGRDEQFF
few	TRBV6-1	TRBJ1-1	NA	TGTGCCAGCAGGACGGCGGGGGACACTGAAGCTTTCTTT	CASRTAGDTEAFF
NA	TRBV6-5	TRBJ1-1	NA	TGTGCCAGCAGTTACGAGTCAGGGTGGGACACTGAAGCTTTCTTT	CASSYESGWDTEAFF
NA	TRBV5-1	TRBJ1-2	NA	TGCGCCAGCAGCTTCCAGGTCCAATCGGACTACACCTTC	CASSFQVQSDYTF
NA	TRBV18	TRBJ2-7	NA	TGTGCCAGCTCACCAAGGGACTCAACCTACGAGCAGTACTTC	CASSPRDSTYEQYF
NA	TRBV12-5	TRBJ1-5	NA	TGTGCTAGTGGTTTGTCCCACAATCAGCCCCAGCATTTT	CASGLSHNQPQHF
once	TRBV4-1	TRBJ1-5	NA	TGCGCCAGCAGCCTGAGCCGAGAGGAGGCCCAGCATTTT	CASSLSREEAQHF
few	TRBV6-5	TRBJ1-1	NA	TGTGCCAGCAGTTACGGTGGAGCGAGACCGAACACTGAAGCTTTCTTT	CASSYGGARPNTEAFF
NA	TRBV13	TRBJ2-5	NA	TGTGCCAGCAGCGCCCGTCCCCGGGGGGAGACCCAGTACTTC	CASSARPRGETQYF
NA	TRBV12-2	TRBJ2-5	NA	TGTGCAAGTCGCTTAGTACGGCGGACAGGGGTACGCTCCGAAGAGACCCAGTACTTC	CASRLVRRTGVRSEETQYF
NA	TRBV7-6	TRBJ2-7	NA	TGTGCCAGCAGCTTAGCCCCAGGTTGGGCCGAGCAGTACTTC	CASSLAPGWAEQYF
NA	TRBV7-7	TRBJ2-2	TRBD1	TGTGCTAGCAGCTCAGGACAGGGGTGGACCGGGGAGCTGTTTTTT	CASSSGQGWTGELFF
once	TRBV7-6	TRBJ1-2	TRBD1	TGTGCCAGCAGCTTAGCGGCGTCAGGGGGTTTGGGCTACACCTTC	CASSLAASGGLGYTF
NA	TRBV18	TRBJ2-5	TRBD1	TGTGCCAGCTCACCTCAGGGGGCCCGGGAGACCCAGTACTTC	CASSPQGARETQYF